These 24 T cell receptor beta chains originate from one sample sequenced in a study of vaccination effects on CD4 cells after COVID-19. These receptors lack a known antigen. CD4+ T cells specific for antigen were expanded with viral peptide pools by the ViraFEST assay before sequencing. Upon completion of 10 days in culture, CD4+ T cells were isolated. According to the study, vaccine recipients showed no prior SARS-CoV-2 infection and negative nucleocapsid antibodies. TCRdb's copy holds only in-frame clones and misses some; the assay was immunoSEQ multiplex PCR. The sample includes about 21,000 clones, roughly 73% seen only once; the top ten take roughly 25%. This material consisted of CD4+ T cells from PBMCs cultured with HCoV-NL63 spike peptides, taken before COVID-19 vaccination. The source is a human donor who received a COVID-19 vaccine.

This clone was counted between two and nine times. The V gene is TRBV24-1, the J gene TRBJ2-2, with 7 bases lining up with TRBD1. V gave up 9 bases and J gave up 1 base; unmatched junction bases: 4. This CDR3 region has 14 residues. Per the germline V gene, CDR1 is KGHDR and CDR2 is SFDVKD. The CDR3: CATSRTGNTGELFF. The CDR3 DNA reads TGTGCCACCTCGAGGACAGGGAACACCGGGGAGCTGTTTTTT.

This clone came up a few times. V usage is TRBV5-1 and J usage is TRBJ1-2; no definite D call. Germline assignment: CDR1 SGHRS and CDR2 YFSETQ. CDR3 size: 13 residues. V was trimmed by 1 base and J by 8 bases, leaving 12 bases between them. The CDR3: CASSLWEGRGYTF. The CDR3 bases are TGCGCCAGCAGCTTGTGGGAGGGCCGGGGCTACACCTTC.

In this sample, this clone turned up a few times. The rearrangement uses TRBV5-1 and TRBJ2-1, with 10 bases lining up with TRBD2. With 2 bases clipped from V and 4 bases from J, the junction kept 12 bases outside the gene matches. Germline-derived CDR1 and CDR2 are SGHRS and YFSETQ. The CDR3 consists of 18 residues. CDR3 nucleotides: TGCGCCAGCAGCTTCTTGACCCTGACTAGCGGGCTTTACAATGAGCAGTTCTTC. It yields the protein CASSFLTLTSGLYNEQFF.

This sequence joins TRBV6-1 and TRBJ1-6, with 8 nucleotides matching TRBD1. V gave up 1 base and J gave up 9 bases; unmatched junction bases: 8. The length of the CDR3 is 16 residues. CDR1 and CDR2 from the germline V gene are MNHNS and SASEGT. CDR3 residues: CASSEGFLQGGSPLHF. DNA of the CDR3: TGTGCCAGCAGTGAAGGATTTTTACAGGGGGGTTCACCCCTCCACTTT.

This clone is a singleton in its sample. CDR3 in amino acids: CASSPDRNNEQFF. The DNA for the CDR3 is TGTGCCAGCAGTCCCGACAGAAACAATGAGCAGTTCTTC. The chain is built from TRBV12-3 or TRBV12-4 and TRBJ2-1; TRBD1 is a possible D gene (5 bases). The V gene lost 5 bases and the J gene lost 5 bases, with 10 bases spanning the gap. The length of the CDR3 is 13 residues.

The V gene is TRBV30, the J gene TRBJ2-5; 10 nucleotides align to TRBD1. The length of the CDR3 is 15 residues. Germline V gives CDR1 GTSNPN, CDR2 SVGIG (reference sequence). Losses at the gene ends were 3 bases for V and 7 bases for J; bases not matched to a gene: 11. CDR3 nucleotides: TGTGCCTGGAGGGCCGAGACAGGGGGCTTAGGGACCCAGTACTTC. This gives the protein CAWRAETGGLGTQYF.

This chain links TRBV28 with TRBJ2-7; 14 bases align to TRBD2. CDR1 MDHEN and CDR2 SYDVKM come from the germline V gene. The CDR3 runs to 17 residues. With 5 bases clipped from V and 2 bases from J, the junction kept 8 bases outside the gene matches. For the CDR3, the DNA is TGTGCCAGCAGTCTATTGGGACTAGCGGGAGCCACCTACGAGCAGTACTTC. Translating gives CASSLLGLAGATYEQYF.

The chain combines TRBV29-1 with TRBJ1-1, with TRBD1 matching over 8 bases. CDR3 length: 12 amino acids. V was clipped by 6 bases and J by 4 bases; unmatched bases: 4. Germline CDR1 SQVTM, CDR2 ANQGSEA. This chain's CDR3 is CSVVDRATEAFF. DNA for the CDR3: TGCAGCGTCGTGGACAGGGCCACTGAAGCTTTCTTT.

Only a few counts were recorded for this clone. The chain uses TRBV9 and TRBJ1-2; 7 bases are shared with TRBD1. This CDR3 region has 13 residues. Per germline, CDR1 SGDLS and CDR2 YYNGEE. V gave up 3 bases and J gave up 5 bases; unmatched junction bases: 4. CDR3 bases: TGTGCCAGCAGCGGACAGGGTTTTTATGGCTACACCTTC. Protein product: CASSGQGFYGYTF. Full variable domain (rest looked up from reference TRBV9 and TRBJ1-2): DSGVTQTPKHLITATGQRVTLRCSPRSGDLSVYWYQQSLDQGLQFLIQYYNGEERAKGNILERFSAQQFPDLHSELNLSSLELGDSALYFCASSGQGFYGYTFGSGTRLTVV.

In its sample, this clone was seen a few times. This chain links TRBV29-1 with TRBJ2-7; tentatively, D is TRBD1 or TRBD2 (6 bases each). The CDR3 is 12 residues long. The germline gives CDR1 SQVTM, CDR2 ANQGSEA. Trimming removed 8 bases at V and 5 bases at J, with 16 bases between. The CDR3 bases are TGCAGCTATCGGGGGCTGGGCGACGAGCAGTACTTC. It yields the protein CSYRGLGDEQYF.

The gene calls are TRBV6-5 and TRBJ1-1; D not resolved. The CDR3 consists of 12 residues. Trimming left V 5 bases short and J 12 bases short, with 16 bases between. Germline lookup yields CDR1 MNHEY and CDR2 SVGAGI. CDR3 coding DNA: TGTGCCAGCAGTCCATCGGGGTATGTAACTTTCTTT. Its translation: CASSPSGYVTFF.

This clone was counted between two and nine times. Here the CDR3 DNA reads TGTGCCAGCAGTTACCCCGTGCGGGGGGGCGGGGCCCAGTACTTC. Translated, it gives CASSYPVRGGGAQYF. The rearrangement uses TRBV6-2 or TRBV6-3 and TRBJ2-5, with 9 bases that match TRBD2. V dropped 2 bases and J dropped 9; count of bases not matched to a gene: 10. The germline CDR1 and CDR2 sequences are MNHEY and SVGEGT. This CDR3 has 15 residues.

The V gene is TRBV11-1, the J gene TRBJ2-5; no clear D gene. Looked up from germline, CDR1 is SGHAT and CDR2 is FQDESV (reference sequence). V was trimmed by 2 bases and J by 4 bases, leaving 8 bases between them. The CDR3 extends over 13 amino acids. The CDR3, as DNA: TGTGCCAGCAGCTTAAACCCCGGAGAGACCCAGTACTTC. Translating gives CASSLNPGETQYF. The variable domain in full, with the rest retrieved from reference TRBV11-1 and TRBJ2-5, is EAEVAQSPRYKITEKSQAVAFWCDPISGHATLYWYRQILGQGPELLVQFQDESVVDDSQLPKDRFSAERLKGVDSTLKIQPAELGDSAMYLCASSLNPGETQYFGPGTRLLVL.

This chain links TRBV6-5 with TRBJ2-7; perhaps D is TRBD1 or TRBD2 (6 bases each). Germline CDR1 MNHEY, CDR2 SVGAGI. With 1 base removed from V and 4 bases from J, the gap between germline ends came to 11 bases. This CDR3 contains 14 residues. CDR3 DNA: TGTGCCAGCAGTTACTGGGGGGCTAAATACGAGCAGTACTTC. Its translation is CASSYWGAKYEQYF.

The chain has TRBV19 and TRBJ1-1; D call uncertain. The CDR3 is 13 residues long. Between the trimmed V and J ends, which lost 3 bases and 2 bases, there was a span of 7 bases. In germline, CDR1 is LNHDA, CDR2 SQIVND (reference sequence). The CDR3 sequence: CASSISLNTEAFF. The CDR3 DNA is TGTGCCAGTAGTATCAGCCTAAACACTGAAGCTTTCTTT. The full variable domain, in which reference TRBV19 and TRBJ1-1 provide the parts outside the CDR3, is DGGITQSPKYLFRKEGQNVTLSCEQNLNHDAMYWYRQDPGQGLRLIYYSQIVNDFQKGDIAEGYSVSREKKESFPLTVTSAQKNPTAFYLCASSISLNTEAFFGQGTRLTVV.

V gene TRBV19 combines with J gene TRBJ1-5; unclear D gene. The CDR3 sequence is 20 residues long. Germline lookup yields CDR1 LNHDA and CDR2 SQIVND (reference sequence). V was trimmed by 1 base and J by 0 bases, leaving 22 bases between them. CDR3 DNA sequence: TGTGCCAGTAGTATAGGATGGGTCGGGGATAGTTATTATAGCAATCAGCCCCAGCATTTT. Residues: CASSIGWVGDSYYSNQPQHF.

The V and J genes are TRBV6-2 or TRBV6-3 and TRBJ1-2, with 8 bases matching TRBD1. V lost 6 bases and J lost 8; bases outside the gene matches: 5. The length of the CDR3 is 12 residues. CDR1 and CDR2 from the germline V gene are MNHEY and SVGEGT. The CDR3 region has the DNA TGTGCCAGCAGCCCCGGACAGGGCGGCTACACCTTC. It encodes CASSPGQGGYTF.

J is TRBJ2-7 and V is TRBV2; TRBD2 is a possible D gene (7 bases). CDR3 length equals 13 residues. CDR1 and CDR2 (germline): SNHLY, FYNNEI. Trimming cost V 6 bases and J 0 bases, with 9 bases left between them. The CDR3 region is CASRRGGSYEQYF. Here the CDR3 DNA reads TGTGCCAGCAGGAGGGGGGGCTCCTACGAGCAGTACTTC.

The chain recombines TRBV4-3 with TRBJ1-5; D uncertain. The V end lost 5 bases, the J end lost 0 bases, and 5 bases lay between the germline ends. CDR1 and CDR2 from the germline V gene are LGHNA and YSLEER. The CDR3 totals 13 residues. This CDR3 is CASSLGSNQPQHF. As DNA, the CDR3 is TGCGCCAGCAGCTTGGGTAGCAATCAGCCCCAGCATTTT.

This sequence joins TRBV6-2 or TRBV6-3 and TRBJ2-1; maybe TRBD1 (6 bases). V was pared by 3 bases and J by 7 bases, with 10 bases between. The CDR3 has 13 amino acids. CDR1 is MNHEY, CDR2 SVGEGT, per germline. CDR3: CASSYIRGNEQFF. CDR3 DNA: TGTGCCAGCAGTTATATAAGGGGGAATGAGCAGTTCTTC.

The chain uses TRBV6-2 or TRBV6-3 and TRBJ1-2, with TRBD1 matching 7 bases. From germline, CDR1 is MNHEY and CDR2 SVGEGT. The CDR3 consists of 13 residues. Germline trimming cut 5 bases from V and 4 bases from J; bases unmatched to any gene: 4. The CDR3 sequence is CASSRTGAYGYTF. CDR3 nucleotides: TGTGCCAGCAGTCGTACAGGGGCCTATGGCTACACCTTC.

The chain is built from TRBV7-2 and TRBJ2-7; D is unclear. CDR3 size: 14 residues. Germline lookup yields CDR1 SGHTA and CDR2 FQGNSA. With 1 base removed from V and 2 bases from J, the gap between germline ends came to 9 bases. CDR3 in amino acids: CASSLEWATYEQYF. The CDR3 coding sequence is TGTGCCAGCAGCTTAGAGTGGGCGACCTACGAGCAGTACTTC.

The chain combines TRBV5-4 with TRBJ2-7; the D gene is possibly TRBD1 (5 bases). This CDR3 contains 14 residues. With 0 bases removed from V and 3 bases from J, the gap between germline ends came to 10 bases. Germline-derived CDR1 and CDR2 are SGHNT and YYREEE (reference sequence). DNA of the CDR3: TGTGCCAGCAGCTTGGAGGGGCTAGGCTACGAGCAGTACTTC. As protein: CASSLEGLGYEQYF.

V gene TRBV3-1 (or the pseudogene TRBV3-2) combines with J gene TRBJ1-2; no reliable D call. The CDR3 sequence is 14 residues long. V was shortened by 4 bases and J by 4 bases, with 13 bases between the two germline ends. Germline assignment: CDR1 LGHDT and CDR2 YNNKEL (reference sequence). The CDR3 nucleotides are TGTGCCAGCAGCCTCTCGCTCGCCTCCTATGGCTACACCTTC. It translates to CASSLSLASYGYTF.